Each of the 26 T cell receptor beta chains below was sequenced from the same sample in a study of cytomegalovirus exposure and HLA in healthy donors. Clones were read by immunoSEQ multiplex PCR, and TCRdb kept only the in-frame ones, dropping some. This table holds roughly 77,000 clones, roughly 94% found once. What was sequenced was PBMCs. These TCRs come from a woman younger than 35 in good health and CMV-seronegative.

The chain has TRBV19 and TRBJ2-1, with TRBD2 identical over 8 bases. V was pared by 7 bases and J by 6 bases, with 5 bases of the junction left unmatched. CDR1 and CDR2 (germline): LNHDA, SQIVND (reference sequence). The CDR3 spans 13 residues. CDR3 protein: CASTSGGTNEQFF. DNA of the CDR3: TGTGCCAGTACGAGCGGGGGAACCAATGAGCAGTTCTTC.

This clone appeared a single time. The chain combines TRBV4-1 with TRBJ1-6; D is undetermined. V dropped 1 base and J dropped 6 bases, with 16 bases sitting between them. The CDR3 is 17 amino acids. CDR1 and CDR2 (germline): MGHRA, YSYEKL. The CDR3 protein is CASSQVPSGRINSPLHF. The DNA for the CDR3 is TGCGCCAGCAGCCAAGTACCTAGCGGACGGATTAATTCACCCCTCCACTTT.

The V call is TRBV13, the J call TRBJ2-7; 7 bases align to TRBD2. This CDR3 has 14 residues. CDR1 and CDR2 (germline): PRHDT, FYEKMQ (reference sequence). J gave up 2 bases and V 4 bases, and 5 bases lay outside the gene matches. The CDR3, as DNA: TGTGCCAGCAGCTCGCCGGGACTAACCTACGAGCAGTACTTC. Residues: CASSSPGLTYEQYF.

This chain connects TRBV2 to TRBJ1-6; TRBD1 matches at 8 bases. The CDR3 is 15 residues long. The V segment lost 7 bases and the J segment 7 bases; nucleotides outside the gene matches: 9. Germline assignment: CDR1 SNHLY and CDR2 FYNNEI. The CDR3 spells CASNRAGGGNSPLHF. The CDR3, as DNA: TGTGCCAGCAATAGGGCAGGGGGCGGGAATTCACCCCTCCACTTT.

The chain recombines TRBV11-2 with TRBJ2-7, with 8 bases matching TRBD1. Germline-derived CDR1 and CDR2 are SGHAT and FQNNGV. The V and J ends lost 1 base and 1 base, in that order; junction bases with no gene match: 0. This CDR3 is 14 amino acids long. CDR3 region: CASSLGTGSYEQYF. The CDR3, as DNA: TGTGCCAGCAGCTTAGGGACAGGGTCCTACGAGCAGTACTTC.

V and J are TRBV7-8 and TRBJ1-5, with 7 bases matching TRBD1. CDR3 size: 13 residues. Trimming took 2 bases from V and 5 from J; bases not matched to a gene: 0. The V gene's germline CDR1 is SGHVS and CDR2 FQNEAQ. The CDR3, as DNA: TGTGCCAGCAGCTTACAGGGGGATCAGCCCCAGCATTTT. It specifies CASSLQGDQPQHF.

The chain is built from TRBV9 and TRBJ2-3; 16 bases line up with TRBD2. Per the germline V gene, CDR1 is SGDLS and CDR2 is YYNGEE. This CDR3 is 20 amino acids long. V shed 10 bases and J 4 bases; nucleotides not matched to a gene: 21. This CDR3 reads CACMTRDRGTSGRAADTQYF. The CDR3 DNA reads as TGTGCCTGCATGACTCGGGACAGGGGGACTAGCGGGAGGGCCGCAGATACGCAGTATTTT.

A remark on this clone: The sample carries other DNA sequences with the same CDR3. The chain has TRBV7-2 and TRBJ2-7; 12 bases are shared with TRBD2. The germline CDR1 and CDR2 sequences are SGHTA and FQGNSA. This CDR3 comprises 17 residues. The V and J ends lost 0 bases and 0 bases, in that order; junction bases with no gene match: 3. In DNA form, the CDR3 reads TGTGCCAGCAGCTTAGCGCTAGCGGGGGGGAGCTCCTACGAGCAGTACTTC. Its protein product is CASSLALAGGSSYEQYF.

The chain recombines TRBV7-8 with TRBJ1-1; D not certain. The CDR3 extends over 16 amino acids. From germline, CDR1 is SGHVS and CDR2 FQNEAQ. V was shortened by 3 bases and J by 4 bases, with 18 bases between the two germline ends. CDR3 sequence reads: CASSFLSSSVATEAFF. In DNA form, the CDR3 reads TGTGCCAGCAGCTTCCTCTCAAGTAGTGTCGCCACTGAAGCTTTCTTT. Full variable domain (remainder filled in from reference TRBV7-8 and TRBJ1-1): GAGVSQSPRYKVAKRGQDVALRCDPISGHVSLFWYQQALGQGPEFLTYFQNEAQLDKSGLPSDRFFAERPEGSVSTLKIQRTQQEDSAVYLCASSFLSSSVATEAFFGQGTRLTVV.

A single count supports this clone. This chain uses TRBV5-1 with TRBJ1-1, with 10 bases that match TRBD1. V dropped 0 bases and J dropped 4; count of bases not matched to a gene: 9. CDR3 size: 17 residues. The V gene's germline CDR1 is SGHRS and CDR2 YFSETQ. For the CDR3, the DNA is TGCGCCAGCAGCTTGGTTTCAGGACAGGGGGTGAGCACTGAAGCTTTCTTT. Amino acids: CASSLVSGQGVSTEAFF.

For the CDR3, the DNA is TGTGCCAGCAGTTCGGACAGAGCCTACGAGCAGTACTTC. Protein sequence: CASSSDRAYEQYF. The chain has TRBV6-6 and TRBJ2-7; maybe TRBD1 (6 bases). This CDR3 has 13 amino acids. Per the germline V gene, CDR1 is MNHNY and CDR2 is SVGAGI (reference sequence). The V end was cut by 4 bases, the J end by 2 bases, with 9 bases between.

The rearrangement links TRBV5-1 to TRBJ2-6, with D perhaps TRBD1 (6 bases). CDR3 length: 18 amino acids. V dropped 1 base and J dropped 0 bases, with 14 bases sitting between them. Per germline, CDR1 SGHRS and CDR2 YFSETQ. The CDR3 protein is CASSLRTDLSSGANVLTF. The CDR3 nucleotides read TGCGCCAGCAGCTTGCGGACAGACTTAAGCTCTGGGGCCAACGTCCTGACTTTC.

The sample holds one count of this clone. The V gene is TRBV5-4, the J gene TRBJ2-3; D is perhaps TRBD2 (6 bases). Germline CDR1 is SGHNT and CDR2 is YYREEE (reference sequence). CDR3 length equals 15 residues. Trimming shortened V by 4 bases and J by 1 base, and 13 bases separated the two germline ends. DNA for the CDR3: TGTGCCAGCAGCCGAGGAGGGGCTGGCACAGATACGCAGTATTTT. Translation: CASSRGGAGTDTQYF.

The gene calls are TRBV5-5 and TRBJ2-7; TRBD2 matches 9 bases. Germline V gene lookup returns CDR1 SGHKS and CDR2 YYEKEE (reference sequence). This CDR3 is 15 amino acids long. V dropped 0 bases and J dropped 5; count of bases not matched to a gene: 6. The DNA of the CDR3 is TGTGCCAGCAGCTTGGATGCAGCGGGGGGTAACGAGCAGTACTTC. Its protein is CASSLDAAGGNEQYF.

CDR3 in amino acids: CASSESLTPGQGTQYF. In DNA, the CDR3 is TGTGCCAGCAGTGAATCCTTAACTCCGGGACAGGGTACCCAGTACTTC. V usage is TRBV25-1 and J usage is TRBJ2-5, with 9 bases identical to TRBD1. The junction had 11 bases not matched to a gene; V was cut back by 1 base and J by 8 bases. The germline V gene encodes CDR1 MGHDK and CDR2 SYGVNS. The CDR3 sequence is 16 residues long.

The chain couples TRBV6-1 to TRBJ1-6, with 12 bases lining up with TRBD1. J lost 13 bases, V lost 9 bases, and 13 bases had no gene match. Germline V CDR1 and CDR2: MNHNS, SASEGT. This CDR3 is 15 amino acids long. The CDR3 reads CASEGGQGAQSPLHF. In nucleotides, the CDR3 is TGTGCCAGTGAGGGGGGACAGGGGGCCCAAAGTCCCCTCCACTTT.

V is TRBV5-1 and J is TRBJ2-3, with 8 bases lining up with TRBD2. CDR3 length: 16 residues. Germline V gene data show CDR1 as SGHRS and CDR2 as YFSETQ. With 0 bases clipped from V and 5 bases from J, the junction kept 8 bases outside the gene matches. CDR3 coding DNA: TGCGCCAGCAGCTTGGGGGGCGAGGCGGGAGGAGATACGCAGTATTTT. This translates into CASSLGGEAGGDTQYF.

The chain employs TRBV5-4 and TRBJ1-2; 10 bases are shared with TRBD1. V was clipped by 5 bases and J by 8 bases; unmatched bases: 9. The CDR3 runs to 14 residues. CDR1 is SGHNT and CDR2 is YYREEE in the germline V gene (reference sequence). The CDR3 DNA is TGTGCCAGCAGTTTCCCCGGGACAGGGGCGGGCTACACCTTC. This encodes CASSFPGTGAGYTF.

V and J are TRBV23-1 and TRBJ2-5, with D perhaps TRBD2 (7 bases). TRBV23-1 is reported as an ORF; its role is uncertain. Trimming took off 7 bases at V and 4 bases at J, with 22 bases between the two ends. This CDR3 has 16 amino acids. CDR3 bases: TGCGCCAGCAATGGGGAGGGGGGACGGAGAGGAGAGACCCAGTACTTC. This encodes CASNGEGGRRGETQYF.

The chain combines TRBV28 with TRBJ2-7, with D perhaps matching TRBD1 (6 bases). Germline loops: CDR1 MDHEN, CDR2 SYDVKM. V shed 5 bases and J shed 3 bases, with 14 bases lying between them. The CDR3 has 14 amino acids. The CDR3 bases are TGTGCCAGCAGTCAACAGACAGGTTACTACGAGCAGTACTTC. This codes for CASSQQTGYYEQYF.

V and J are TRBV2 and TRBJ2-7; 8 nucleotides match TRBD1. The CDR3 loop spans 13 amino acids. CDR1 is SNHLY and CDR2 is FYNNEI in the germline V gene. Losses at the gene ends were 9 bases for V and 7 bases for J; bases not matched to a gene: 11. DNA of the CDR3: TGTGCCAGTGGGGGACAGGCGGCCGGGGAGCAGTACTTC. Translated, it gives CASGGQAAGEQYF.

The chain recombines TRBV7-9 with TRBJ2-3, with 12 bases matching TRBD2. The CDR3 is 16 amino acids. Trimming cost V 2 bases and J 3 bases; bases outside gene matches: 3. The germline V gene has CDR1 SEHNR and CDR2 FQNEAQ (reference sequence). The CDR3 region is CASSLLAGGQTDTQYF. In DNA form, the CDR3 reads TGTGCCAGCAGCTTACTAGCGGGGGGGCAAACAGATACGCAGTATTTT.

For this clone: Since no conserved phenylalanine or tryptophan closes the CDR3, a read error is the likely cause. The chain carries TRBV27 and TRBJ1-2; 9 bases map to TRBD1. The length of the CDR3 is 13 residues. Germline CDR1 and CDR2: MNHEY and SMNVEV (reference sequence). The trim removed 6 bases at V and 6 bases at J, leaving 5 bases unmatched. The CDR3 sequence: CASSPDRGDGYTL. CDR3 nucleotides: TGTGCCAGCAGCCCAGACAGGGGGGATGGCTACACCCTC.

V and J are TRBV4-3 and TRBJ2-5, with D possibly TRBD1 on 5 matching bases. Trimming took 0 bases from V and 5 from J, leaving 13 bases between them. The CDR3 has 15 amino acids. Germline V gene data show CDR1 as LGHNA and CDR2 as YSLEER. The CDR3: CASSQELTGRETQYF. CDR3 DNA: TGCGCCAGCAGCCAAGAACTTACAGGCCGGGAGACCCAGTACTTC.

CDR3 nucleotide sequence: TGCGCCAGCAGCTCCCAAGACAGGGCCAATGAGCAGTTCTTC. This translates into CASSSQDRANEQFF. This rearrangement joins TRBV4-1 to TRBJ2-1, with TRBD1 matching over 7 bases. J gave up 6 bases and V 5 bases, and 7 bases lay outside the gene matches. CDR1 is MGHRA and CDR2 is YSYEKL in the germline V gene. This CDR3 has 14 amino acids.

This rearrangement joins TRBV2 to TRBJ2-3; perhaps TRBD1 as D (6 bases). V was shortened by 6 bases and J by 2 bases, with 15 bases between the two germline ends. Germline CDR1 is SNHLY and CDR2 is FYNNEI. The CDR3 consists of 15 residues. CDR3: CASRAQGLITDTQYF. The CDR3 DNA sequence: TGTGCCAGCAGAGCCCAGGGGCTCATCACAGATACGCAGTATTTT. Filled out from reference TRBV2 and TRBJ2-3, the complete variable domain reads EPEVTQTPSHQVTQMGQEVILRCVPISNHLYFYWYRQILGQKVEFLVSFYNNEISEKSEIFDDQFSVERPDGSNFTLKIRSTKLEDSAMYFCASRAQGLITDTQYFGPGTRLTVL.